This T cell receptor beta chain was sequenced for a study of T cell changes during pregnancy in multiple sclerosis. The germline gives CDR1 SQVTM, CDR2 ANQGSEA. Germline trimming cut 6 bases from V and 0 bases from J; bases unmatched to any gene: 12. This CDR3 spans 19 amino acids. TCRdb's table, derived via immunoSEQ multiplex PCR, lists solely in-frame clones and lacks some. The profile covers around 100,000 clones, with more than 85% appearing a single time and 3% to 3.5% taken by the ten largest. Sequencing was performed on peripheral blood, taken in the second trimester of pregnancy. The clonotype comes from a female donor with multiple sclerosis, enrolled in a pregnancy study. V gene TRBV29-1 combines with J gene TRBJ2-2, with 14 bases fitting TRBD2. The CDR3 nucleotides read TGCAGCGTCACCGGGACTAGCGGGAGAAAACCCTCGAACACCGGGGAGCTGTTTTTT. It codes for CSVTGTSGRKPSNTGELFF.